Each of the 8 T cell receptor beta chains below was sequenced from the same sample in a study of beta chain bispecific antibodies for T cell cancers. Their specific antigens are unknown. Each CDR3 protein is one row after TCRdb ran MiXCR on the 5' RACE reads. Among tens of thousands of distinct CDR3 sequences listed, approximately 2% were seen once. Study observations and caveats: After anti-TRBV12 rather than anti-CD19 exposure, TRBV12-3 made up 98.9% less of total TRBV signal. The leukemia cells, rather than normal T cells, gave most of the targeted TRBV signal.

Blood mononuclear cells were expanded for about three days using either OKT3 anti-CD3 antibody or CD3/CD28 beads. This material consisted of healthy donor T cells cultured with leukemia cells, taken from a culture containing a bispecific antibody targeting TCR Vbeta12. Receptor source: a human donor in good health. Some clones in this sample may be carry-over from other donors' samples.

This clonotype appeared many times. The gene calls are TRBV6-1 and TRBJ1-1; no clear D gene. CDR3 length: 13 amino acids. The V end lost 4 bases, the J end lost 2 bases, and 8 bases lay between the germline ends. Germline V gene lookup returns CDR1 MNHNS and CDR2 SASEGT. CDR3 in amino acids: CASSVWVNTEAFF. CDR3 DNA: TGTGCCAGCAGTGTGTGGGTAAACACTGAAGCTTTCTTT.

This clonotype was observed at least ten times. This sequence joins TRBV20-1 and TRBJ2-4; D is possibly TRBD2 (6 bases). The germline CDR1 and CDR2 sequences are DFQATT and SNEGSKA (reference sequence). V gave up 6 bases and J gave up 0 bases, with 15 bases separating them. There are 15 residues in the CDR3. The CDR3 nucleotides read TGCAGTGCGGATAGCGGCGCTCTAGCCAAAAACATTCAGTACTTC. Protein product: CSADSGALAKNIQYF.

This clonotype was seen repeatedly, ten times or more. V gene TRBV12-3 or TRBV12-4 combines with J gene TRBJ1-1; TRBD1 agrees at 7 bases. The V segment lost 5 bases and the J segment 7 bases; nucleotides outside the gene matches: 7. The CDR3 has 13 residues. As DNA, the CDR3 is TGTGCCAGCAGTCTTACGTGGGACAGTGAAGCTTTCTTT. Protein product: CASSLTWDSEAFF.

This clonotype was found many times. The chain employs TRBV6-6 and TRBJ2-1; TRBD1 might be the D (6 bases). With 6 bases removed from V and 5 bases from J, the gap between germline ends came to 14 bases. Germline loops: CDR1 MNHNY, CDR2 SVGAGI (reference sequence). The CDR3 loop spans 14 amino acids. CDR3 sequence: CASRDLDSHNEQFF. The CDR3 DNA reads TGTGCCAGCAGAGACCTGGACAGCCACAATGAGCAGTTCTTC.

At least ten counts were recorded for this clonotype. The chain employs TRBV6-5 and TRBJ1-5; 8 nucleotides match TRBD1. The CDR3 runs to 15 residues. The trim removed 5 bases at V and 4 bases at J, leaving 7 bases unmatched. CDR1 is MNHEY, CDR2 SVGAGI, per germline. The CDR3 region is CASSPAGGWNQPQHF. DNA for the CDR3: TGTGCCAGCAGTCCGGCAGGGGGCTGGAATCAGCCCCAGCATTTT.

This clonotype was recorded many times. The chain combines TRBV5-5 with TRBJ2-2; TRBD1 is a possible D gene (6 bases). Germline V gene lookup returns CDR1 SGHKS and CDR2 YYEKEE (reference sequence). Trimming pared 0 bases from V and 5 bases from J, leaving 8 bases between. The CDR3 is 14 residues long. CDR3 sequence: CASSLGQGTGELFF. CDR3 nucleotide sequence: TGTGCCAGCAGCTTGGGCCAGGGGACCGGGGAGCTGTTTTTT.

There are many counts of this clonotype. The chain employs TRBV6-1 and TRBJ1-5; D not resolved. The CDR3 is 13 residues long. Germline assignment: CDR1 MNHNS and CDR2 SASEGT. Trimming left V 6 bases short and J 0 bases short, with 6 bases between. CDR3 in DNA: TGTGCCAGCAGCGATTTTAGCAATCAGCCCCAGCATTTT. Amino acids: CASSDFSNQPQHF.

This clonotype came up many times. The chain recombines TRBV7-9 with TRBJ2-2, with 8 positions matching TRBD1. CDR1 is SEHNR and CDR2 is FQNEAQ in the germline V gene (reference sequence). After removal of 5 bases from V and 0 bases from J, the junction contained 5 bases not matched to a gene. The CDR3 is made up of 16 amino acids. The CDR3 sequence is CASSIPGQANTGELFF. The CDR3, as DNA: TGTGCCAGCAGCATTCCGGGACAGGCGAACACCGGGGAGCTGTTTTTT.